This passage covers 22 T cell receptor beta chains from one sample sequenced in a study of beta chain features in type 1 diabetes. All of the isolated RNA was reverse transcribed, so expressed TCRB transcripts were sequenced. The repertoire was sequenced with immunoSEQ multiplex PCR; TCRdb's copy has only in-frame clones and lacks some. The data contain approximately 150,000 clones, 10% of them seen just once; the ten biggest clones take up roughly 1.3%. Sample: naive CD4+ T cells from blood. These receptors came from a man aged 18 to 29 in good health.

This clone occurred many times. The rearrangement uses TRBV19 and TRBJ2-5, with D maybe TRBD2 (6 bases). The length of the CDR3 is 15 residues. In germline, CDR1 is LNHDA, CDR2 SQIVND (reference sequence). Between the trimmed V and J ends, which lost 5 bases and 2 bases, there was a span of 15 bases. CDR3 DNA: TGTGCCAGTAGTCGAAGGGACGGGAGTCAAGAGACCCAGTACTTC. This codes for CASSRRDGSQETQYF.

Many counts were recorded for this clone. The chain has TRBV19 and TRBJ2-7; D uncertain. Germline values: CDR1 LNHDA, CDR2 SQIVND (reference sequence). Deletions cut 3 bases from V and 2 bases from J, with 8 bases between. This CDR3 has 13 residues. The CDR3 is CASSMDTTYEQYF. CDR3 nucleotides: TGTGCCAGTAGTATGGATACTACCTACGAGCAGTACTTC.

As for this clone: At the DNA level, this CDR3 is encoded by other sequences in the same sample as well. This chain links TRBV6-5 with TRBJ2-5; 8 bases agree with TRBD1. J lost 5 bases, V lost 2 bases, and 4 bases had no gene match. This CDR3 is built from 14 residues. In germline, CDR1 is MNHEY, CDR2 SVGAGI. Here the CDR3 DNA reads TGTGCCAGCAGTTACCCCGACAGGGGTGAGACCCAGTACTTC. Encoded protein: CASSYPDRGETQYF.

This clone was observed a handful of times. The chain has TRBV9 and TRBJ2-3; TRBD2 matches 9 bases. Germline CDR1 SGDLS, CDR2 YYNGEE. CDR3 length: 15 amino acids. J lost 2 bases, V lost 3 bases, and 4 bases had no gene match. The CDR3 is CASSGGLAFTDTQYF. The CDR3 DNA is TGTGCCAGCAGCGGGGGACTAGCTTTCACAGATACGCAGTATTTT.

This chain connects TRBV5-4 to TRBJ2-5, with D tentatively TRBD1 (6 bases). V was trimmed by 3 bases and J by 1 base, leaving 16 bases between them. The CDR3 contains 16 residues. The germline V gene has CDR1 SGHNT and CDR2 YYREEE (reference sequence). CDR3 loop: CASSSRGGAGQETQYF. CDR3 DNA sequence: TGTGCCAGCAGCTCCAGGGGTGGCGCGGGCCAAGAGACCCAGTACTTC.

This clone was detected only a few times. The chain has TRBV30 and TRBJ1-5; no firm D call. Looked up from germline, CDR1 is GTSNPN and CDR2 is SVGIG (reference sequence). V was clipped by 2 bases and J by 1 base, with 6 bases between them. This CDR3 comprises 13 residues. Written as DNA, the CDR3 is TGTGCCTGGAGTCCCGGGAGCAATCAGCCCCAGCATTTT. It codes for CAWSPGSNQPQHF.

This clone came up many times. The chain combines TRBV7-9 with TRBJ1-5; D remains ambiguous. Germline V gives CDR1 SEHNR, CDR2 FQNEAQ (reference sequence). The CDR3 covers 14 residues. Trimming removed 1 base from V and 4 bases from J, with 8 bases in between. CDR3 bases: TGTGCCAGCAGCTTAGGGGCAGCAAATCAGCCCCAGCATTTT. Its translation: CASSLGAANQPQHF.

In this sample, this clone turned up a few times. V and J are TRBV2 and TRBJ2-2; D gene ambiguous. The V gene's germline CDR1 is SNHLY and CDR2 FYNNEI. The germline V and J ends were trimmed by 7 bases and 6 bases, with 9 bases remaining between them. This CDR3 spans 12 amino acids. This CDR3 reads CASNQAPGELFF. CDR3 DNA sequence: TGTGCCAGCAACCAGGCCCCCGGGGAGCTGTTTTTT.

This clone was recorded a few times. This chain connects TRBV5-1 to TRBJ2-1, with 11 bases aligning to TRBD2. The junction had 1 base not matched to a gene; V was cut back by 2 bases and J by 3 bases. CDR3 size: 15 residues. The germline gives CDR1 SGHRS, CDR2 YFSETQ. This CDR3 reads CASSLLAGDYNEQFF. The CDR3 nucleotides read TGCGCCAGCAGCTTACTAGCGGGGGACTACAATGAGCAGTTCTTC.

This clone has just a few counts. V is TRBV2 and J is TRBJ2-2, with 9 positions matching TRBD1. Germline CDR1 is SNHLY and CDR2 is FYNNEI. V shed 6 bases, J shed 1 base, and the junction held 6 bases outside the gene matches. This CDR3 is 16 amino acids long. The CDR3 sequence: CASSLTGGRNTGELFF. In DNA, the CDR3 is TGTGCCAGCAGCCTAACAGGGGGCCGGAACACCGGGGAGCTGTTTTTT.

The table lists this clone with a few counts. The junction and the germline gene differ at one end; a read error may be behind it. The chain combines TRBV5-4 with TRBJ1-5; the D is unclear. The CDR3 is 12 residues long. Looked up from germline, CDR1 is SGHNT and CDR2 is YYREEE (reference sequence). The CDR3 loop is CASTNPGSPDYF. In nucleotides, the CDR3 is TGTGCCAGCACCAATCCGGGGAGCCCCGACTATTTT. Supplemented by reference TRBV5-4 and TRBJ1-5, the full variable domain reads ETGVTQSPTHLIKTRGQQVTLRCSSQSGHNTVSWYQQALGQGPQFIFQYYREEENGRGNFPPRFSGLQFPNYSSELNVNALELDDSALYLCASTNPGSPDYFGDGTRLSIL.

The sample holds a few counts of this clone. This chain joins TRBV2 and TRBJ1-5; D is perhaps TRBD1 (6 bases). This CDR3 has 15 amino acids. Germline CDR1 SNHLY, CDR2 FYNNEI. V was pared by 7 bases and J by 4 bases, with 17 bases between. The CDR3 region has the DNA TGTGCCAGCACTCTAACACAGGGAGCTAATCAGCCCCAGCATTTT. It codes for CASTLTQGANQPQHF.

This clone was detected a few times. The rearrangement joins TRBV19 to TRBJ1-2; the match to TRBD1 covers 9 bases. Germline values: CDR1 LNHDA, CDR2 SQIVND (reference sequence). With V trimmed by 0 bases and J by 2 bases, 13 bases remained unmatched. This CDR3 has 19 residues. The CDR3 loop reads CASSIDGPATGGGNYGYTF. CDR3 coding DNA: TGTGCCAGTAGTATAGATGGCCCGGCGACAGGGGGAGGAAACTATGGCTACACCTTC.

This clone was seen more than once but under ten times. The chain combines TRBV30 with TRBJ1-5, with D possibly being TRBD1 (5 bases). V gave up 2 bases and J gave up 3 bases, with 11 bases separating them. Looked up from germline, CDR1 is GTSNPN and CDR2 is SVGIG (reference sequence). The CDR3 length is 14 residues. The CDR3 region is CAWSQGVVNQPQHF. The CDR3 nucleotides are TGTGCCTGGAGTCAAGGGGTAGTCAATCAGCCCCAGCATTTT.

This clone has more than one count but fewer than ten. The CDR3 spells CASSQVRQGSEAFF. CDR3 in DNA: TGCGCCAGCAGCCAAGTCCGACAGGGAAGCGAAGCTTTCTTT. The chain uses TRBV4-1 and TRBJ1-1, with 7 bases fitting TRBD1. The CDR3 contains 14 residues. Germline assignment: CDR1 MGHRA and CDR2 YSYEKL. Trimming at V came to 1 base and at J to 8 bases, leaving 7 bases not matched to a gene.

This chain joins TRBV27 and TRBJ2-5, with TRBD1 identical over 10 bases. The DNA end lines up better with TRBJ2-7; the J call may be wrong. From germline, CDR1 is MNHEY and CDR2 SMNVEV (reference sequence). CDR3 size: 15 residues. The CDR3 nucleotides read TGTGCCAGCAGTTTCCGACAGGGGGCTTTCTACGAGCAGTACTTC. It is translated as CASSFRQGAFYEQYF.

J is TRBJ2-7 and V is TRBV18; 9 bases are shared with TRBD1. This CDR3 spans 13 amino acids. Germline V gives CDR1 KGHSH, CDR2 LQKENI. V lost 6 bases to trimming and J lost 5 bases; unmatched junction nucleotides: 5. The DNA for the CDR3 is TGTGCCAGCTCGCGGACAGGGGAGGACGAGCAGTACTTC. Amino acids: CASSRTGEDEQYF.

The V call is TRBV9, the J call TRBJ2-1, with a tentative D call TRBD1 (6 bases). The CDR3 totals 18 residues. Between the trimmed V and J ends, which lost 4 bases and 5 bases, there was a span of 25 bases. Germline V CDR1 and CDR2: SGDLS, YYNGEE. The CDR3 DNA reads TGTGCCAGCAGCCTACGCCCCCCCACAGGGAGTGGGGACAATGAGCAGTTCTTC. Translated: CASSLRPPTGSGDNEQFF.

This clone was seen repeatedly, ten times or more. V is TRBV30 and J is TRBJ2-1, with 7 bases aligning to TRBD2. This CDR3 is 15 amino acids long. V shed 3 bases and J 0 bases; nucleotides not matched to a gene: 5. Looked up from germline, CDR1 is GTSNPN and CDR2 is SVGIG (reference sequence). CDR3 nucleotide sequence: TGTGCCTGGAGGTGGCTAGCGGACTCCTACAATGAGCAGTTCTTC. This sequence encodes CAWRWLADSYNEQFF.

J is TRBJ2-3 and V is TRBV9; TRBD1 matches 8 bases. J lost 6 bases, V lost 4 bases, and 13 bases had no gene match. The CDR3 runs 16 residues. The germline gives CDR1 SGDLS, CDR2 YYNGEE. The DNA of the CDR3 is TGTGCCAGCAGCACCAGGGGGCAGGGGGCAGCGGATACGCAGTATTTT. Protein product: CASSTRGQGAADTQYF.

The J gene is TRBJ1-2, the V gene TRBV9; 8 bases match TRBD1. V gave up 3 bases and J gave up 3 bases; unmatched junction bases: 1. There are 13 residues in the CDR3. Germline CDR1 SGDLS, CDR2 YYNGEE. The CDR3 is CASSEQGDYGYTF. The CDR3 bases are TGTGCCAGCAGCGAACAGGGGGACTATGGCTACACCTTC.

A few counts support this clone. V usage is TRBV18 and J usage is TRBJ2-1; possibly TRBD2 for D (6 bases). The germline CDR1 and CDR2 sequences are KGHSH and LQKENI. The CDR3 covers 17 residues. The ends were cut back, 0 bases at V and 4 bases at J, with 16 bases in the middle. The DNA of the CDR3 is TGTGCCAGCTCACCACCGAGTCAGCGGGCGTCGTACAATGAGCAGTTCTTC. It specifies CASSPPSQRASYNEQFF.